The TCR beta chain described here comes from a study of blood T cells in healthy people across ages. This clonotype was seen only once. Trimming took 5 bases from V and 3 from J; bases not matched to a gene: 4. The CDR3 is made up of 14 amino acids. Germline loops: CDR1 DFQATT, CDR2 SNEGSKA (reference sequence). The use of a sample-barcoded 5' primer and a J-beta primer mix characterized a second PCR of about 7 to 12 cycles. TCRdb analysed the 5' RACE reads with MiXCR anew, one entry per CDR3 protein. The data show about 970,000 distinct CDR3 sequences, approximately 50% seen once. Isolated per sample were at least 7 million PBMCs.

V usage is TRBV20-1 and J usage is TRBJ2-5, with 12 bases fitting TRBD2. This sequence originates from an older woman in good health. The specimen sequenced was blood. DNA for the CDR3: TGCAGTGCTCCACTAGCGGGAGGAAAAGAGACCCAGTACTTC. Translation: CSAPLAGGKETQYF.